These 5 T cell receptor beta chains were sequenced from one sample in a study of blood T cells in healthy people across ages. The authors ran a second PCR of 7 to 11 cycles using a sample-barcoded 5' primer and a J-beta primer mix. TCRdb reprocessed the 5' RACE reads with MiXCR, giving one entry per CDR3 protein. The table records roughly 2 million distinct CDR3 sequences, around 50% of them present only once. Sequencing was performed on blood. The receptors here all came from a woman in her forties in good health.

This clonotype was recorded a few times. This sequence joins TRBV20-1 and TRBJ2-7; D remains ambiguous. V lost 6 bases and J lost 4, with 13 bases in between. The CDR3 sequence is 12 residues long. From germline, CDR1 is DFQATT and CDR2 SNEGSKA (reference sequence). CDR3: CSASSPIYEQYF. The CDR3 nucleotides read TGCAGTGCCTCATCCCCAATTTACGAGCAGTACTTC.

V usage is TRBV11-2 and J usage is TRBJ2-4; 9 bases agree with TRBD2. The J call may be incorrect, as the DNA end agrees better with TRBJ2-7. The length of the CDR3 is 15 residues. The germline gives CDR1 SGHAT, CDR2 FQNNGV. CDR3 nucleotide sequence: TGTGCCAGCAGCTCAGATAGCGGGGGCCACTACGAGCAGTACTTC. Protein product: CASSSDSGGHYEQYF.

This clonotype has just a few counts. The CDR3 DNA reads as TGTGCCAGCAGTTCTAGGGACAGGGGCGGAGAGCAGTACTTC. Amino acids: CASSSRDRGGEQYF. This chain links TRBV28 with TRBJ2-7; 10 bases agree with TRBD1. In germline, CDR1 is MDHEN, CDR2 SYDVKM. The V gene end was trimmed by 4 bases and the J gene end by 7 bases; junction bases not matched to a gene: 7. This CDR3 is built from 14 residues.

This chain joins TRBV9 and TRBJ2-3; TRBD2 might be the D (7 bases). Germline lookup yields CDR1 SGDLS and CDR2 YYNGEE. The CDR3 is 16 residues long. V shed 3 bases and J shed 7 bases, with 21 bases lying between them. CDR3 bases: TGTGCCAGCAGCGACCAAAATGCGGGGGCGCGAAATACGCAGTATTTT. Translating gives CASSDQNAGARNTQYF.

The rearrangement uses TRBV5-6 and TRBJ1-6; D is unclear. Deletions cut 4 bases from V and 7 bases from J, with 12 bases between. The CDR3 extends over 14 amino acids. Germline V lookup: CDR1 SGHDT, CDR2 YYEEEE. Here the CDR3 reads CASSQYIGNSPLHF. Here the CDR3 DNA reads TGTGCCAGCAGCCAGTACATCGGGAATTCACCCCTCCACTTT.